This is a list of T cell receptor beta chains from one sample in a study of human T cells and chemical hapten exposure. Via MiXCR, TCRdb re-called the RACE reads, giving one row per CDR3 protein. Here the sample spans about 360,000 distinct CDR3 sequences, nearly 5% being singletons. The specimen was whole blood, collected in connection with sensitization to the hapten diphenylcyclopropenone (DPC). These receptors originate from a woman aged 45 to 65 with alopecia areata. Some clones in this sample may be carry-over from other donors' samples. The CDR3 runs from the conserved cysteine through the conserved F or W. A D gene is named only where the DNA matches it firmly. Clone size is stated in some rows and not others, as once, few, many or a class when expanded.

clone_size,j_call,d_call,v_call,cdr3_aa,cdr3_nt
-,TRBJ1-6,-,TRBV7-8,CASSLGRDANSPLHF,TGTGCCAGCAGCTTAGGTCGGGACGCTAATTCACCCCTCCACTTT
few,TRBJ1-3,-,TRBV5-4,CAGHGGGNTIYF,TGCGCTGGACACGGGGGGGGAAACACCATATATTTT
few,TRBJ2-7,TRBD2,TRBV3-1,CASSPGLAYSYEQYF,TGTGCCAGCAGCCCTGGACTAGCTTATTCCTACGAGCAGTACTTC
many,TRBJ2-1,TRBD2,TRBV29-1,CSAGGSSTYNEQFF,TGCAGCGCGGGGGGGAGCAGTACCTACAATGAGCAGTTCTTC
many,TRBJ1-5,-,TRBV2,CASMRDGDSNQPQHF,TGTGCCAGCATGAGGGACGGGGATAGCAATCAGCCCCAGCATTTT
many,TRBJ2-1,-,TRBV27,CASIPLAGYNEQFF,TGTGCCAGCATCCCACTGGCGGGCTACAATGAGCAGTTCTTC
many,TRBJ2-7,TRBD1,TRBV29-1,CSVDLGQGREQYF,TGCAGCGTTGACCTCGGACAGGGTAGGGAGCAGTACTTC
many,TRBJ1-6,TRBD1,TRBV6-2/TRBV6-3,CASSRASTGNNSPLHF,TGTGCCAGCAGTCGCGCCTCGACAGGGAATAATTCACCCCTCCACTTT
-,TRBJ1-6,TRBD1,TRBV10-2,CAGGDRANSPLHF,TGCGCCGGGGGGGACAGGGCGAATTCACCCCTCCACTTT
-,TRBJ1-2,-,TRBV7-9,CASSLDFTTINGYTF,TGTGCCAGCAGTTTGGACTTTACAACTATTAACGGCTACACCTTC
many,TRBJ1-2,-,TRBV14,CASSPLVPAANYGYTF,TGTGCCAGCAGCCCTTTGGTACCGGCAGCTAACTATGGCTACACCTTC
many,TRBJ2-7,TRBD2,TRBV13,CASSLPSGGPYEQYF,TGTGCCAGCAGCTTGCCGTCGGGAGGGCCCTACGAGCAGTACTTC
few,TRBJ1-1,-,TRBV20-1,CSAPGYGAAFF,TGCAGTGCCCCGGGGTACGGGGCAGCTTTCTTT
many,TRBJ1-3,TRBD1,TRBV27,CASAGTGVWGNTIYF,TGTGCCAGCGCCGGGACAGGGGTGTGGGGAAACACCATATATTTT
many,TRBJ2-1,TRBD2,TRBV29-1,CSAARAGVQNEQFF,TGCAGCGCCGCCCGAGCGGGAGTGCAAAATGAGCAGTTCTTC
many,TRBJ2-1,TRBD2,TRBV6-2/TRBV6-3,CASRGTRTSGDFYNEQFF,TGTGCCAGCAGGGGAACAAGGACTAGCGGGGACTTCTACAATGAGCAGTTCTTC
many,TRBJ2-3,-,TRBV27,CASSSTRGTAWADTQYF,TGTGCCAGCAGTAGCACGCGGGGGACAGCCTGGGCAGATACGCAGTATTTT
many,TRBJ2-7,-,TRBV2,CASSEGDPSRQYF,TGTGCCAGCAGTGAAGGGGACCCATCGAGGCAGTACTTC